A selection of T cell receptor beta chains follows, all from one sample in a study of CD8 T cells in ankylosing spondylitis. One entry per CDR3 protein, called by TCRdb with MiXCR from the 5' RACE reads. The sample lists 300,000 to 400,000 distinct CDR3 sequences; about 15% were seen once. Sequenced input: blood, either unsorted or a sorted T cell fraction (not recorded which). All receptors derive from a male donor with ankylosing spondylitis or in good health (not recorded which). The CDR3 runs from the conserved cysteine through the conserved F or W. Each record gives: clone size, V gene, D gene, J gene, CDR3 DNA, CDR3 protein. D genes are given only for firm matches. For some rows the clone size is stated as once, few or many, or as a class when expanded; others skip it.

abundance: .
v_gene: TRBV20-1
d_gene: TRBD1
j_gene: TRBJ2-7
CDR3nt: TGCAGTGCTAGAGCTAGGGACAGGGGCGCCCACGAGCAGTACTTC
CDR3aa: CSARARDRGAHEQYF

abundance: few
v_gene: TRBV20-1
d_gene: TRBD1
j_gene: TRBJ2-5
CDR3nt: TGCAGTGCCACAGGGGGCGGAGAGACCCAGTACTTC
CDR3aa: CSATGGGETQYF

abundance: few
v_gene: TRBV7-2
d_gene: .
j_gene: TRBJ1-3
CDR3nt: TGTGCCAGCAGCTTAGAAGTGGGCTCTGGAAACACCATATATTTT
CDR3aa: CASSLEVGSGNTIYF

abundance: .
v_gene: TRBV5-1
d_gene: .
j_gene: TRBJ2-1
CDR3nt: TGCGCCAGCAGCTTCCTCGAGAGCTACAATGAGCAGTTCTTC
CDR3aa: CASSFLESYNEQFF

abundance: few
v_gene: TRBV30
d_gene: .
j_gene: TRBJ2-1
CDR3nt: TGTGCCTTAGAGGGCGGCTCCTACAATGAGCAGTTCTTC
CDR3aa: CALEGGSYNEQFF

abundance: many
v_gene: TRBV6-1
d_gene: .
j_gene: TRBJ1-5
CDR3nt: TGTGCCAGCAAGGGTCAGGGGAGTGGCAATCAGCCCCAGCATTTT
CDR3aa: CASKGQGSGNQPQHF

abundance: .
v_gene: TRBV11-3
d_gene: .
j_gene: TRBJ1-6
CDR3nt: TGTGCCAGCAGCTTAAGGGCAGGCACAGGTTCACCCCTCCACTTT
CDR3aa: CASSLRAGTGSPLHF

abundance: .
v_gene: TRBV5-6
d_gene: .
j_gene: TRBJ1-5
CDR3nt: TGTGCCAGCAGCTTTCAGGGGAGGCGCAATCAGCCCCAGCATTTT
CDR3aa: CASSFQGRRNQPQHF

abundance: .
v_gene: TRBV14
d_gene: .
j_gene: TRBJ2-3
CDR3nt: TGTGCCAGCAGCCCCTGGACAGTTGGTGGCACAGATACGCAGTATTTT
CDR3aa: CASSPWTVGGTDTQYF

abundance: few
v_gene: TRBV7-9
d_gene: .
j_gene: TRBJ1-4
CDR3nt: TGTGCCAGCAGCCCAGGGTTTAAAAATGAAAAACTGTTTTTT
CDR3aa: CASSPGFKNEKLFF

abundance: few
v_gene: TRBV4-2
d_gene: TRBD2
j_gene: TRBJ2-5
CDR3nt: TGTGCCAGCAGCCTGAGGCTAGCGGAAGAGACCCAGTACTTC
CDR3aa: CASSLRLAEETQYF

abundance: once
v_gene: TRBV18
d_gene: TRBD2
j_gene: TRBJ2-2
CDR3nt: TGTGCCAGCTCCCCACCCCCGAGGCCTAGCGGGGTGAACACCGGGGAGCTGTTTTTT
CDR3aa: CASSPPPRPSGVNTGELFF

abundance: .
v_gene: TRBV12-3/TRBV12-4
d_gene: .
j_gene: TRBJ2-1
CDR3nt: TGTGCCAGCAGTTTGATCGGTAGCAGGAGCTCCTACAATGAGCAGTTCTTC
CDR3aa: CASSLIGSRSSYNEQFF

abundance: .
v_gene: TRBV5-1
d_gene: .
j_gene: TRBJ2-7
CDR3nt: TGCGCCAGCAGCTGGGGGGACCGCCTGACCTCCTACGAGCAGTACTTC
CDR3aa: CASSWGDRLTSYEQYF

abundance: .
v_gene: TRBV4-2
d_gene: TRBD2
j_gene: TRBJ2-5
CDR3nt: TGTGCCAGCAGCCAAGAGGAGAGACTAGCGGGGGAGACCCAGTACTTC
CDR3aa: CASSQEERLAGETQYF

abundance: few
v_gene: TRBV21-1
d_gene: .
j_gene: TRBJ2-3
CDR3nt: TGTGCCAGCAGCAAAGGGACAGGGGGCTGTAGCTGCACAGATACGCAGTATTTT
CDR3aa: CASSKGTGGCSCTDTQYF

abundance: .
v_gene: TRBV7-2
d_gene: TRBD2
j_gene: TRBJ2-1
CDR3nt: TGTGCCAGCAGCTCATCTAGCGGGAGAGTCAATGAGCAGTTCTTC
CDR3aa: CASSSSSGRVNEQFF

abundance: few
v_gene: TRBV3-1
d_gene: TRBD2
j_gene: TRBJ2-1
CDR3nt: TGTGCCAGCAGCCAAGATGCCGCGGGGGGCCTGAAGCAGTTCTTC
CDR3aa: CASSQDAAGGLKQFF

abundance: .
v_gene: TRBV20-1
d_gene: .
j_gene: TRBJ2-1
CDR3nt: TGCAGTGCTAGTCGGGGGAACTCCTACAATGAGCAGTTCTTC
CDR3aa: CSASRGNSYNEQFF

abundance: .
v_gene: TRBV4-1
d_gene: .
j_gene: TRBJ2-7
CDR3nt: TGCGCCAGCAGCCAAGTACAGGAATACTACGAGCAGTACTTC
CDR3aa: CASSQVQEYYEQYF

abundance: few
v_gene: TRBV27
d_gene: TRBD1
j_gene: TRBJ1-2
CDR3nt: TGTGCCAGCACCTCATGGCCGGGACAGAACTATGGCTACACCTTC
CDR3aa: CASTSWPGQNYGYTF

abundance: .
v_gene: TRBV10-2
d_gene: TRBD1
j_gene: TRBJ1-6
CDR3nt: TGCGCCAGCAGTGAAGGGGGCTACAATAATTCACCCCTCCACTTT
CDR3aa: CASSEGGYNNSPLHF

abundance: .
v_gene: TRBV28
d_gene: TRBD1
j_gene: TRBJ2-3
CDR3nt: TGTGCCAGCAGTTCACCTGGGGACAGGGGGCGAGGTACGCAGTATTTT
CDR3aa: CASSSPGDRGRGTQYF

abundance: .
v_gene: TRBV7-8
d_gene: .
j_gene: TRBJ2-1
CDR3nt: TGTGCCAGCAGCGTTAGACTAGGCAAGGGTGAGCAGTTCTTC
CDR3aa: CASSVRLGKGEQFF

abundance: .
v_gene: TRBV20-1
d_gene: .
j_gene: TRBJ2-3
CDR3nt: TGCAGTGCTGGCTCTAGCGCCAGCACAGATACGCAGTATTTT
CDR3aa: CSAGSSASTDTQYF

abundance: .
v_gene: TRBV3-1
d_gene: .
j_gene: TRBJ2-7
CDR3nt: TGTGCCAGCAGCCAAGGGAGGGGGCTCGACGAGCAGTACTTC
CDR3aa: CASSQGRGLDEQYF

abundance: .
v_gene: TRBV20-1
d_gene: TRBD1
j_gene: TRBJ2-3
CDR3nt: TGCAGTGCTCCACCACAGGGGTTGAGCACAGATACGCAGTATTTT
CDR3aa: CSAPPQGLSTDTQYF

abundance: few
v_gene: TRBV5-1
d_gene: TRBD1
j_gene: TRBJ1-2
CDR3nt: TGCGCCAGCAGCGTTGGGACAGGGTCTAACTATGGCTACACCTTC
CDR3aa: CASSVGTGSNYGYTF

abundance: few
v_gene: TRBV20-1
d_gene: TRBD1
j_gene: TRBJ1-5
CDR3nt: TGCAGTGCTACGGGGTCGGGACAGACGGATCAGCCCCAGCATTTT
CDR3aa: CSATGSGQTDQPQHF

abundance: many
v_gene: TRBV6-2/TRBV6-3
d_gene: .
j_gene: TRBJ1-5
CDR3nt: TGTGCCAGCAGTACCCAGGGGCAGCCCCAGCATTTT
CDR3aa: CASSTQGQPQHF

abundance: .
v_gene: TRBV20-1
d_gene: TRBD1
j_gene: TRBJ2-1
CDR3nt: TGCAGTGCTCCACGGGACAGGGGCATCAATGAGCAGTTCTTC
CDR3aa: CSAPRDRGINEQFF

abundance: few
v_gene: TRBV7-9
d_gene: .
j_gene: TRBJ1-2
CDR3nt: TGTGCCAGCAGCTTAGCGGCAGGGAACTATGGCTACACCTTC
CDR3aa: CASSLAAGNYGYTF

abundance: .
v_gene: TRBV29-1
d_gene: .
j_gene: TRBJ2-2
CDR3nt: TGCAGCGTTGAACCCCGGGACTGGAAGAACACCGGGGAGCTGTTTTTT
CDR3aa: CSVEPRDWKNTGELFF

abundance: once
v_gene: TRBV6-5
d_gene: TRBD2
j_gene: TRBJ2-1
CDR3nt: TGTGCCAGCAGTTACGCTCAGATAGCGGGAGGAATACTGAATGAGCAGTTCTTC
CDR3aa: CASSYAQIAGGILNEQFF

abundance: .
v_gene: TRBV3-1
d_gene: TRBD1
j_gene: TRBJ2-7
CDR3nt: TGTGCCAGCAGCCAAGAACCGGGACAGGCATTCGAGCAGTACTTC
CDR3aa: CASSQEPGQAFEQYF

abundance: .
v_gene: TRBV3-1
d_gene: .
j_gene: TRBJ2-2
CDR3nt: TGTGCCAGCAGCCCATCGGGACTTACCACCGGGGAGCTGTTTTTT
CDR3aa: CASSPSGLTTGELFF

abundance: .
v_gene: TRBV19
d_gene: TRBD1
j_gene: TRBJ2-2
CDR3nt: TGTGCCAGTAGTATTTCACCCTGGACAGGGGCAATGACCGGGGAGCTGTTTTTT
CDR3aa: CASSISPWTGAMTGELFF

abundance: .
v_gene: TRBV6-2/TRBV6-3
d_gene: .
j_gene: TRBJ1-4
CDR3nt: TGTGCCAGCAGTTCCACGACGGGAACTAATGAAAAACTGTTTTTT
CDR3aa: CASSSTTGTNEKLFF

abundance: .
v_gene: TRBV24-1
d_gene: .
j_gene: TRBJ2-3
CDR3nt: TGTGCCACCAGTGACCCGGTGGCAGATACGCAGTATTTT
CDR3aa: CATSDPVADTQYF

abundance: few
v_gene: TRBV2
d_gene: TRBD2
j_gene: TRBJ2-1
CDR3nt: TGTGCCAGCAGTGCGAGACTAGCGGGGGGACCCAATGAGCAGTTCTTC
CDR3aa: CASSARLAGGPNEQFF

abundance: many
v_gene: TRBV5-1
d_gene: .
j_gene: TRBJ2-3
CDR3nt: TGCGCCAGCAGCCCCTCAAGCGGTCGCACAGATACGCAGTATTTT
CDR3aa: CASSPSSGRTDTQYF

abundance: .
v_gene: TRBV6-2/TRBV6-3
d_gene: TRBD1
j_gene: TRBJ2-2
CDR3nt: TGTGCCAGCAGTTGGACGGACAGGGGGCGCCGGGAGCTGTTTTTT
CDR3aa: CASSWTDRGRRELFF

abundance: few
v_gene: TRBV10-3
d_gene: .
j_gene: TRBJ1-6
CDR3nt: TGTGCCATCAGTGAGGAGTGGGGGACGCATAATTCACCCCTCCACTTT
CDR3aa: CAISEEWGTHNSPLHF

abundance: .
v_gene: TRBV7-8
d_gene: TRBD2
j_gene: TRBJ2-5
CDR3nt: TGTGCCAGCAGCTTAGGGGGGACTAGCGGGATTGAGACCCAGTACTTC
CDR3aa: CASSLGGTSGIETQYF